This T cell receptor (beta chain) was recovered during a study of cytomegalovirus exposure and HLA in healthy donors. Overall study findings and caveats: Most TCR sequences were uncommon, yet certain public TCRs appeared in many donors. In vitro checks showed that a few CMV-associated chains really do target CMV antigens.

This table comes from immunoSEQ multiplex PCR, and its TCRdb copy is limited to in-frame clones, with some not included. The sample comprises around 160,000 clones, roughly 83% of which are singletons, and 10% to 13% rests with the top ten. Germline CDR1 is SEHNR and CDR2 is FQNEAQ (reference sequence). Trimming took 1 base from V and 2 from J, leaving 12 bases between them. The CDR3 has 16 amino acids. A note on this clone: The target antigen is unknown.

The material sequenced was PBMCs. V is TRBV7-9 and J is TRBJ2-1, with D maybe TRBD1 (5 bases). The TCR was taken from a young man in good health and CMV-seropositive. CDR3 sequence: CASSLDLGLTYNEQFF. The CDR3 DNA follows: TGTGCCAGCAGCTTAGACCTGGGGCTCACCTACAATGAGCAGTTCTTC.